Listed below are T cell receptor beta chains from one sample, sequenced in a study of T cells in localized non-small cell lung cancer. Libraries were prepared by immunoSEQ multiplex PCR; TCRdb keeps only in-frame clonotypes and omits some of them. The sample comprises tens of thousands of clones, 92% of which are singletons, and 2.1% rests with the top ten. Material: peripheral blood, obtained before any cancer treatment. The receptors come from a female donor at least 60 years old with stage I lung adenocarcinoma. CDR3s include the opening cysteine and the closing phenylalanine or tryptophan. The D gene is left open where the match is weak. A row's size may be missing; if present it is once, few, many or a size class.

NA	TRBV25-1	NA	TRBJ2-2	CASSEIPAGELFF	TGTGCCAGCAGTGAGATACCGGCCGGGGAGCTGTTTTTT
NA	TRBV7-2	NA	TRBJ1-5	CASSDSRNQPQHF	TGTGCCAGCAGCGACAGTCGCAATCAGCCCCAGCATTTT
few	TRBV6-1	TRBD1	TRBJ1-5	CASGTVWPQHF	TGTGCCAGCGGGACAGTTTGGCCCCAGCATTTT
NA	TRBV5-5	NA	TRBJ2-7	CASSLELYEQYF	TGTGCCAGCAGCTTGGAGCTCTACGAGCAGTACTTC
NA	TRBV6-6	TRBD1	TRBJ2-2	CASTRDRANTGELFF	TGTGCCAGCACCCGGGACAGGGCGAACACCGGGGAGCTGTTTTTT
NA	TRBV7-9	TRBD1	TRBJ1-5	CASSYTGEDNQPQHF	TGTGCCAGCAGCTATACAGGGGAAGACAATCAGCCCCAGCATTTT
NA	TRBV7-2	NA	TRBJ2-1	CASSRGGNSYNEQFF	TGTGCCAGCAGCCGTGGGGGGAACTCCTACAATGAGCAGTTCTTC
NA	TRBV30	NA	TRBJ2-7	CAWSVLGSSYEQYF	TGTGCCTGGAGTGTACTGGGCAGCTCCTACGAGCAGTACTTC
NA	TRBV7-7	TRBD1	TRBJ2-7	CASSRGTGSYEQYF	TGTGCCAGCAGCCGTGGGACAGGTTCCTACGAGCAGTACTTC
NA	TRBV7-2	NA	TRBJ2-7	CASSLSRGSNEQYF	TGTGCCAGCAGCTTAAGCAGGGGCAGCAACGAGCAGTACTTC